This entry is about one T cell receptor beta chain. Under the authors' procedure: Amplification of reference gene primers provided the estimated nucleated cell counts. TCRdb's copy holds only in-frame clones and misses some; the assay was immunoSEQ multiplex PCR. V, J and clone size are those of that table, while D and trimming were read from the DNA. The data hold about 670,000 clones, with 75% to 90% observed a single time. This sample was taken from a study of blood T cell repertoires in COVID-19. Study-level information: Sites in the United States, Italy and Spain provided acute and convalescent COVID-19 samples. T cells, B-cell-depleted T cells, or PBMCs supplied cDNA or gDNA.

Germline assignment: CDR1 MNHEY and CDR2 SMNVEV (reference sequence). The ends were cut back, 8 bases at V and 5 bases at J, with 25 bases in the middle. The length of the CDR3 is 17 residues. The origin of this receptor is a woman younger than 30 with acute or convalescent COVID-19. V and J are TRBV27 and TRBJ1-5; possibly TRBD1 for D (6 bases). Sequencing was performed on peripheral blood. For the CDR3, the DNA is TGTGCCAGCTCCCCTTTTGCGGGGGCGAATAGGGATCAGCCCCAGCATTTT. It encodes CASSPFAGANRDQPQHF.